The 19 T cell receptor beta chains listed next were all sequenced from one sample in a study of blood T cell repertoires in COVID-19. Some clones are missing from TCRdb's copy, which holds only in-frame ones; the method was immunoSEQ multiplex PCR. The data show about 320,000 clones, with under 90% seen just once and roughly 5.3% held by the top ten. The sample was PBMCs or T cells enriched from blood (not recorded which). The receptors here all came from a man aged 55-75 years who had recovered from COVID-19.

This chain joins TRBV28 and TRBJ2-1, with D unclear. V gave up 2 bases and J gave up 8 bases, with 7 bases separating them. Looked up from germline, CDR1 is MDHEN and CDR2 is SYDVKM. The length of the CDR3 is 12 residues. CDR3 sequence: CASSLMADEQFF. In DNA, the CDR3 is TGTGCCAGCAGTTTAATGGCGGATGAGCAGTTCTTC.

The rearrangement links TRBV6-1 to TRBJ1-1; 9 bases are shared with TRBD1. V lost 6 bases to trimming and J lost 6 bases; unmatched junction nucleotides: 8. The CDR3 covers 14 residues. CDR1 MNHNS and CDR2 SASEGT come from the germline V gene. CDR3 sequence reads: CASRLGQGGAEAFF. The CDR3, as DNA: TGTGCCAGCAGGTTGGGACAGGGCGGCGCTGAAGCTTTCTTT.

This clone was detected a few times. The chain uses TRBV7-2 and TRBJ1-6; the D gene is possibly TRBD1 (6 bases). V lost 2 bases, J lost 3 bases, and 11 bases lay in between. There are 16 residues in the CDR3. The V gene's germline CDR1 is SGHTA and CDR2 FQGNSA. CDR3 in DNA: TGTGCCAGCAGCTTACAGGGGATGGGCTATAATTCACCCCTCCACTTT. This gives the protein CASSLQGMGYNSPLHF.

The chain couples TRBV28 to TRBJ2-7, with a possible D match to TRBD2 (5 bases). The CDR3 is 16 amino acids. Germline V CDR1 and CDR2: MDHEN, SYDVKM. Trimming took 6 bases from V and 2 from J, leaving 20 bases between them. The DNA of the CDR3 is TGTGCCAGCAGCCCACATCCCCAACGGGGAGCCTACGAGCAGTACTTC. It translates to CASSPHPQRGAYEQYF.

This chain connects TRBV5-1 to TRBJ2-3; TRBD2 matches 10 bases. CDR3 length: 17 amino acids. Germline trimming cut 9 bases from V and 3 bases from J; bases unmatched to any gene: 16. Germline assignment: CDR1 SGHRS and CDR2 YFSETQ. CDR3 residues: CANSKRGTSGTTDTQYF. The CDR3 DNA sequence: TGCGCCAACTCAAAAAGGGGTACTAGCGGGACGACAGATACGCAGTATTTT.

J is TRBJ1-2 and V is TRBV5-6; unclear D gene. V was cut by 6 bases and J by 4 bases, with 16 bases left in between. The germline gives CDR1 SGHDT, CDR2 YYEEEE. The CDR3 runs to 14 residues. CDR3 protein: CASIKEGWGYGYTF. In DNA form, the CDR3 reads TGTGCCAGCATAAAAGAGGGTTGGGGCTATGGCTACACCTTC.

The rearrangement links TRBV6-5 to TRBJ1-1, with D uncertain. Trimming removed 7 bases at V and 0 bases at J, with 9 bases between. Germline-derived CDR1 and CDR2 are MNHEY and SVGAGI. This CDR3 contains 13 residues. CDR3 region: CASKRGLNTEAFF. Here the CDR3 DNA reads TGTGCCAGCAAGAGAGGGCTGAACACTGAAGCTTTCTTT.

This chain connects TRBV5-4 to TRBJ1-1, with 8 positions matching TRBD1. The CDR3 extends over 15 amino acids. Trimming at V came to 1 base and at J to 5 bases, leaving 7 bases not matched to a gene. Looked up from germline, CDR1 is SGHNT and CDR2 is YYREEE (reference sequence). The chain's CDR3 is CASSLPDRGGTEAFF. The CDR3 DNA reads as TGTGCCAGCAGCTTGCCCGACAGGGGAGGGACTGAAGCTTTCTTT. The whole variable domain, filled in from reference TRBV5-4 and TRBJ1-1, reads ETGVTQSPTHLIKTRGQQVTLRCSSQSGHNTVSWYQQALGQGPQFIFQYYREEENGRGNFPPRFSGLQFPNYSSELNVNALELDDSALYLCASSLPDRGGTEAFFGQGTRLTVV.

The rearrangement links TRBV19 to TRBJ2-1; 8 positions match TRBD2. Germline V gene data show CDR1 as LNHDA and CDR2 as SQIVND (reference sequence). V was clipped by 3 bases and J by 8 bases; unmatched bases: 15. The CDR3 length is 17 residues. The CDR3 loop reads CASSMVPRASGRDEQFF. CDR3 nucleotides: TGTGCCAGTAGTATGGTTCCCCGGGCTAGCGGGCGGGATGAGCAGTTCTTC.

V is TRBV15 and J is TRBJ1-2; the match to TRBD1 covers 8 bases. This CDR3 spans 16 amino acids. Germline V CDR1 and CDR2: LNHNV, YYDKDF (reference sequence). V dropped 1 base and J dropped 5; count of bases not matched to a gene: 9. CDR3 region: CATSRGFGTGVYGYTF. The CDR3 DNA is TGTGCCACCAGCAGAGGTTTTGGGACAGGTGTTTATGGCTACACCTTC.

This chain links TRBV18 with TRBJ2-3; 10 bases align to TRBD1. The CDR3 has 15 amino acids. Germline CDR1 KGHSH, CDR2 LQKENI. With 4 bases clipped from V and 4 bases from J, the junction kept 5 bases outside the gene matches. CDR3 nucleotide sequence: TGTGCCAGCTCACAGGGACAGGGGTACGCAGATACGCAGTATTTT. This sequence encodes CASSQGQGYADTQYF.

This rearrangement joins TRBV5-5 to TRBJ1-4; D gene ambiguous. Germline loops: CDR1 SGHKS, CDR2 YYEKEE (reference sequence). Trimming cost V 1 base and J 8 bases, with 6 bases left between them. There are 12 residues in the CDR3. CDR3 loop: CASSLIREKLFF. Here the CDR3 DNA reads TGTGCCAGCAGCTTGATTCGGGAAAAACTGTTTTTT.

This chain links TRBV6-5 with TRBJ2-1; TRBD2 matches 13 bases. This CDR3 is 15 amino acids long. With V trimmed by 5 bases and J by 9 bases, 7 bases remained unmatched. Germline CDR1 and CDR2: MNHEY and SVGAGI. The CDR3 DNA reads TGTGCCAGCAGTCGACTAGCGGGAGGTCAGGGTGAGCAGTTCTTC. Protein product: CASSRLAGGQGEQFF.

This chain connects TRBV27 to TRBJ1-2; 7 bases align to TRBD1. This CDR3 contains 12 residues. CDR1 and CDR2 (germline): MNHEY, SMNVEV (reference sequence). V trimming: 9 bases; J trimming: 3 bases; junction bases outside the gene matches: 4. The CDR3 reads CARTGPHYGYTF. Here the CDR3 DNA reads TGTGCCAGGACAGGGCCCCACTATGGCTACACCTTC.

CDR3 bases: TGTGCCAGTAGTAGGCCAGGGTCTTTGTGGGGCGGGGAGCTGTTTTTT. It is translated as CASSRPGSLWGGELFF. J is TRBJ2-2 and V is TRBV19; D perhaps matches TRBD1 (5 bases). The germline V gene encodes CDR1 LNHDA and CDR2 SQIVND (reference sequence). V lost 4 bases, J lost 7 bases, and 19 bases lay in between. The CDR3 consists of 16 residues.

The chain recombines TRBV10-1 with TRBJ1-6; D is uncertain. The V gene lost 6 bases and the J gene lost 15 bases, with 15 bases spanning the gap. The CDR3 runs to 12 residues. Germline V gene sequence: CDR1 WNHNN, CDR2 SYGVQD (reference sequence). The CDR3 region is CASSELDLLLHF. The CDR3, as DNA: TGCGCCAGCAGCGAATTGGACTTACTCCTCCACTTT.

The chain carries TRBV19 and TRBJ2-2; TRBD2 aligns across 9 bases. The CDR3 is 17 residues long. Germline-derived CDR1 and CDR2 are LNHDA and SQIVND (reference sequence). The trim removed 3 bases at V and 4 bases at J, leaving 9 bases unmatched. The CDR3 coding sequence is TGTGCCAGTAGTATGGGCCTAGCGGGATGGGGCACCGGGGAGCTGTTTTTT. Amino acids: CASSMGLAGWGTGELFF.

The V and J genes are TRBV5-1 and TRBJ1-1; D is ambiguous. V lost 0 bases and J 1 base, leaving 19 bases between the germline ends. CDR1 SGHRS and CDR2 YFSETQ come from the germline V gene. This CDR3 is 18 amino acids long. CDR3 protein: CASSLGPGFSNRNTEAFF. For the CDR3, the DNA is TGCGCCAGCAGCTTGGGTCCGGGGTTTAGCAACCGGAACACTGAAGCTTTCTTT.

This chain joins TRBV10-1 and TRBJ1-6; the match to TRBD1 covers 10 bases. V lost 7 bases, J lost 10 bases, and 16 bases stayed unmatched. The CDR3 runs 17 residues. Germline loops: CDR1 WNHNN, CDR2 SYGVQD (reference sequence). The CDR3 here is CASTVEGPGQGKSPLHF. For the CDR3, the DNA is TGCGCCAGCACAGTGGAGGGGCCGGGACAGGGGAAATCACCCCTCCACTTT.